The 9 T cell receptor beta chains reported below all come from one sample, sequenced in a study of blood T cells in healthy people across ages. It was with a sample-barcoded 5' primer and a J-beta primer mix that a second PCR of about 6 to 12 cycles was run. One entry per CDR3 protein, called by TCRdb with MiXCR from the 5' RACE reads. The data contain hundreds of thousands of distinct CDR3 sequences, about 30% of them singletons. Sequencing was carried out using blood. These receptors all stem from a woman of 80 years or more in good health.

The gene calls are TRBV24-1 and TRBJ2-3; the D call may be TRBD1 or TRBD2 (6 bases each). This CDR3 contains 16 residues. Germline loops: CDR1 KGHDR, CDR2 SFDVKD. Trimming stripped 3 bases from V and 3 bases from J, with 15 bases between. In DNA, the CDR3 is TGTGCCACCAGTGATGAAGGGGGGCGAGGGACAGATACGCAGTATTTT. Residues: CATSDEGGRGTDTQYF.

This clonotype was detected only a few times. V usage is TRBV3-1 and J usage is TRBJ1-2; perhaps TRBD1 as D (6 bases). Looked up from germline, CDR1 is LGHDT and CDR2 is YNNKEL (reference sequence). V was cut by 4 bases and J by 8 bases, with 14 bases left in between. The CDR3 sequence is 13 residues long. The CDR3 sequence: CASSPGFRGGYTF. CDR3 DNA sequence: TGTGCCAGCAGCCCGGGATTTAGGGGGGGCTACACCTTC.

V and J are TRBV5-1 and TRBJ2-3; 10 nucleotides line up with TRBD2. Germline V gene data show CDR1 as SGHRS and CDR2 as YFSETQ. The CDR3 covers 17 residues. Trimming cost V 0 bases and J 5 bases; bases outside gene matches: 9. CDR3 loop: CASSLVAAGGPGDTQYF. The CDR3 DNA reads as TGCGCCAGCAGCTTGGTAGCAGCGGGGGGGCCTGGAGATACGCAGTATTTT.

Details on this clonotype: A much larger clone lies one base from this, so it may be a read error. The V and J genes are TRBV4-2 and TRBJ2-3; 10 bases fit TRBD1. The V gene's germline CDR1 is LGHNA and CDR2 YNFKEQ. The CDR3 has 17 residues. V dropped 0 bases and J dropped 2; count of bases not matched to a gene: 5. The CDR3 reads CASSQETTGGHTDTQYF. DNA for the CDR3: TGTGCCAGCAGCCAAGAAACGACAGGGGGCCACACAGATACGCAGTATTTT.

On this clonotype itself: A much bigger clone sits one base away, suggesting this may be a read error. V is TRBV7-2 and J is TRBJ1-1; D is possibly TRBD1 (6 bases). CDR1 and CDR2 (germline): SGHTA, FQGNSA. There are 14 residues in the CDR3. The CDR3 region has the DNA TGTGCCTGCAGCTTAGGGGGGGCCAGCCAGGAAGCTTTCTTT. Translated: CACSLGGASQEAFF. Looking up the rest from reference TRBV7-2 and TRBJ1-1 gives the full variable domain: GAGVSQSPSNKVTEKGKDVELRCDPISGHTALYWYRQSLGQGLEFLIYFQGNSAPDKSGLPSDRFSAERTGGSVSTLTIQRTQQEDSAVYLCACSLGGASQEAFFGQGTRLTVV.

About this clonotype itself: The junction shows a germline mismatch at one end, possibly a read error. V is TRBV6-2 or TRBV6-3 and J is TRBJ2-5, with D unclear. Germline-derived CDR1 and CDR2 are MNHEY and SVGEGT. The CDR3 consists of 14 residues. The CDR3 region is CASSFDGLQGTQYF. The CDR3, as DNA: TGTGCCAGCAGTTTCGACGGGCTGCAAGGGACCCAGTACTTC.

The CDR3 sequence is CASSQMNEQYF. The CDR3 DNA reads TGCGCCAGCAGCCAAATGAACGAGCAGTACTTC. The chain uses TRBV4-1 and TRBJ2-5; no clear D. The last part of the DNA fits TRBJ2-7 better; the J call may be wrong. The CDR3 consists of 11 residues. CDR1 and CDR2 from the germline V gene are MGHRA and YSYEKL.

The V call is TRBV27, the J call TRBJ2-3, with D perhaps given as TRBD1 or TRBD2 (6 bases each). Trimming shortened V by 2 bases and J by 3 bases, and 24 bases separated the two germline ends. The CDR3 spans 19 residues. CDR1 and CDR2 from the germline V gene are MNHEY and SMNVEV (reference sequence). CDR3 residues: CASSLQLGAGGIGTDTQYF. CDR3 bases: TGTGCCAGCAGTTTACAATTGGGGGCTGGCGGGATTGGGACAGATACGCAGTATTTT.

As to this clonotype: One end of the junction does not line up with germline, which may come from a read error. V gene TRBV24-1 combines with J gene TRBJ2-1; 8 bases align to TRBD1. Near its end, the DNA agrees better with TRBJ2-7, so the J call may be wrong. The germline V gene encodes CDR1 KGHDR and CDR2 SFDVKD. The CDR3 consists of 16 residues. This CDR3 is CATSDAPGQEHNEQYF. Here the CDR3 DNA reads TGTGCTACCAGTGACGCGCCGGGACAGGAACACAATGAGCAGTACTTC.